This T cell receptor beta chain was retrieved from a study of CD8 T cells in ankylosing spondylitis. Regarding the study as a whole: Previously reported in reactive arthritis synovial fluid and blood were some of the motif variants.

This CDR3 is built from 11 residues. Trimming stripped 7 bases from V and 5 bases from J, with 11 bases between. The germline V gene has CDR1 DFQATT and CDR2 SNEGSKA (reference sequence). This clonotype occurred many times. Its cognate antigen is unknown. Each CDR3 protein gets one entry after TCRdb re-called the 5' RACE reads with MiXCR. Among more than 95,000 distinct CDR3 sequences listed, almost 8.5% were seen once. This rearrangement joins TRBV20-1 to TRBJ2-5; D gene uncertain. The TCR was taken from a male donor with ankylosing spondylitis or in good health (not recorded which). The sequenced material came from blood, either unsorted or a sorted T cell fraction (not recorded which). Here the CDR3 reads CSVSVGETQYF. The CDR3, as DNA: TGCAGTGTGAGCGTGGGGGAGACCCAGTACTTC.